This TCR beta chain was sequenced for a study of shared clonotypes between healthy human individuals. CDR1 SGHDN and CDR2 FVKESK come from the germline V gene. J was trimmed by 2 bases and V by 4 bases; bases with no gene match: 2. The CDR3 runs 15 residues. The data were produced by immunoSEQ multiplex PCR, yet TCRdb's version contains in-frame clones alone and is incomplete. Found here are approximately 980,000 clones, over 75% of them singletons; the top ten hold about 1.5%. The V and J genes are TRBV14 and TRBJ2-2; TRBD2 matches 9 bases. The sample comprised memory CD4+ T cells sorted from blood. Indicated subset: CD45RA-negative fraction. This sequence originates from a man aged 18-30 years in good health. In DNA, the CDR3 is TGTGCCAGCAGCCTGCTAGCGGGAAACACCGGGGAGCTGTTTTTT. As protein: CASSLLAGNTGELFF.